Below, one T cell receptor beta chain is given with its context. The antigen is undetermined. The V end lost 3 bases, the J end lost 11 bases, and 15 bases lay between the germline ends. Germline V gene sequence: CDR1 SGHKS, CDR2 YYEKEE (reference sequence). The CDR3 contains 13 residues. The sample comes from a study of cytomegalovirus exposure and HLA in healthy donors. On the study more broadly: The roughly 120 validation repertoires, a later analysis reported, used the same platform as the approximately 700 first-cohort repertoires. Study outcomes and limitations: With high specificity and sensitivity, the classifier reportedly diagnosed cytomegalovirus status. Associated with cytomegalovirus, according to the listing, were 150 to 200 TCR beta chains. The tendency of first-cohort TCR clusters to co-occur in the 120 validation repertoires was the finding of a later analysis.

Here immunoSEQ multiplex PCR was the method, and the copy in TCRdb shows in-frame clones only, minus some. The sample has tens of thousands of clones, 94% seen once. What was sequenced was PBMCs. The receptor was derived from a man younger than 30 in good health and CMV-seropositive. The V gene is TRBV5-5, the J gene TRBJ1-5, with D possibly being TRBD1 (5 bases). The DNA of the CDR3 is TGTGCCAGCAGCTGGGCGGTCGACAGTGCCCAGCATTTT. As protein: CASSWAVDSAQHF. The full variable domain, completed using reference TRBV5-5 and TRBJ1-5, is DAGVTQSPTHLIKTRGQQVTLRCSPISGHKSVSWYQQVLGQGPQFIFQYYEKEERGRGNFPDRFSARQFPNYSSELNVNALLLGDSALYLCASSWAVDSAQHFGDGTRLSIL.